Below, 16 T cell receptor beta chains from the same sample are listed, as sequenced in a study of cytomegalovirus exposure and HLA in healthy donors. This PCR relied on a set of 60 Vbeta primers and 13 Jbeta primers. Sequencing used immunoSEQ multiplex PCR; TCRdb keeps in-frame clones, though not all of them. This table has 90,000 or so clones, 80% appearing once. The sample comprised PBMCs. The receptors come from a man in his fifties in good health and CMV-seropositive.

The chain couples TRBV7-9 to TRBJ1-1, with D perhaps matching TRBD1 (5 bases). The CDR3 has 14 residues. The ends were cut back, 1 base at V and 7 bases at J, with 13 bases in the middle. The germline V gene has CDR1 SEHNR and CDR2 FQNEAQ (reference sequence). CDR3 loop: CASSLVRGTIEAFF. The CDR3 nucleotides are TGTGCCAGCAGCTTAGTGCGCGGGACCATTGAAGCTTTCTTT.

This rearrangement joins TRBV2 to TRBJ2-7, with D unresolved. Per the germline V gene, CDR1 is SNHLY and CDR2 is FYNNEI. The CDR3 is 15 amino acids. V lost 5 bases, J lost 6 bases, and 20 bases lay in between. CDR3 sequence reads: CASSYSAQVEGEQYF. The CDR3 bases are TGTGCCAGCAGTTACTCAGCCCAGGTCGAAGGCGAGCAGTACTTC.

The V and J genes are TRBV6-5 and TRBJ2-7, with TRBD1 as a possible D gene (6 bases). V was trimmed by 4 bases and J by 3 bases, leaving 16 bases between them. Germline values: CDR1 MNHEY, CDR2 SVGAGI. The CDR3 totals 15 residues. The CDR3 sequence: CASSWSPGQGYEQYF. The CDR3 DNA is TGTGCCAGCAGTTGGTCTCCGGGACAAGGCTACGAGCAGTACTTC.

V is TRBV7-3 and J is TRBJ1-1; TRBD1 agrees at 7 bases. The CDR3 runs 14 residues. Germline CDR1 is SGHTA and CDR2 is FQGTGA. With 4 bases clipped from V and 4 bases from J, the junction kept 6 bases outside the gene matches. The CDR3 loop reads CASSSGGQPTEAFF. The CDR3 bases are TGTGCCAGCAGCTCCGGGGGACAGCCCACTGAAGCTTTCTTT.

The CDR3 bases are TGTGCCAGCAGTGGCGGACAGGGTTACTACGAGCAGTACTTC. It translates to CASSGGQGYYEQYF. This rearrangement joins TRBV6-1 to TRBJ2-7; TRBD1 matches 8 bases. CDR1 is MNHNS and CDR2 is SASEGT in the germline V gene. V gave up 4 bases and J gave up 3 bases; unmatched junction bases: 5. The CDR3 extends over 14 amino acids.

This sequence joins TRBV18 and TRBJ2-5, with 9 bases matching TRBD2. Losses at the gene ends were 2 bases for V and 3 bases for J; bases not matched to a gene: 1. Per the germline V gene, CDR1 is KGHSH and CDR2 is LQKENI. This CDR3 is 14 amino acids long. The DNA for the CDR3 is TGTGCCAGCTCACCAAGACTAGCGGAAGAGACCCAGTACTTC. Protein: CASSPRLAEETQYF. Filled out from reference TRBV18 and TRBJ2-5, the complete variable domain reads NAGVMQNPRHLVRRRGQEARLRCSPMKGHSHVYWYRQLPEEGLKFMVYLQKENIIDESGMPKERFSAEFPKEGPSILRIQQVVRGDSAAYFCASSPRLAEETQYFGPGTRLLVL.

The chain carries TRBV30 and TRBJ1-4; no firm D call. CDR1 GTSNPN and CDR2 SVGIG come from the germline V gene (reference sequence). V lost 0 bases, J lost 4 bases, and 9 bases lay in between. This CDR3 contains 14 residues. The CDR3 sequence is CAWSVGGDNEKLFF. CDR3 nucleotides: TGTGCCTGGAGTGTAGGAGGAGATAATGAAAAACTGTTTTTT.

This sequence joins TRBV27 and TRBJ2-2; D not resolved. The CDR3 runs 15 residues. Germline lookup yields CDR1 MNHEY and CDR2 SMNVEV (reference sequence). V lost 1 base, J lost 5 bases, and 11 bases lay in between. The CDR3 nucleotides read TGTGCCAGCAGTTTATACAACCCGGGTACCGGGGAGCTGTTTTTT. Its translation is CASSLYNPGTGELFF.

This clone has only one observation. The genes are TRBV30 and TRBJ1-3; D might be TRBD1 (5 bases). This CDR3 contains 13 residues. The V and J ends lost 7 bases and 5 bases respectively, with 15 bases between them. The V gene's germline CDR1 is GTSNPN and CDR2 SVGIG (reference sequence). The CDR3 region has the DNA TGTGCCTCCGTGACAGAAACTCGAAACACCATATATTTT. Protein: CASVTETRNTIYF.

The chain combines TRBV27 with TRBJ2-2; TRBD2 aligns across 10 bases. V trimming: 5 bases; J trimming: 5 bases; junction bases outside the gene matches: 5. The length of the CDR3 is 15 residues. In germline, CDR1 is MNHEY, CDR2 SMNVEV (reference sequence). CDR3 coding DNA: TGTGCCAGCAGTCAACTAGCGGGGTTAACCGGGGAGCTGTTTTTT. Protein: CASSQLAGLTGELFF.

The chain combines TRBV7-6 with TRBJ2-2, with D possibly being TRBD1 (6 bases). The CDR3 is 15 amino acids. Looked up from germline, CDR1 is SGHVS and CDR2 is FNYEAQ. V lost 6 bases and J lost 3, with 14 bases in between. The CDR3 loop reads CASSPGDPHTGELFF. Here the CDR3 DNA reads TGTGCCAGCAGTCCAGGGGACCCCCACACCGGGGAGCTGTTTTTT.

V and J are TRBV5-5 and TRBJ1-5; 8 bases are a match to TRBD1. Trimming took 4 bases from V and 4 from J; bases not matched to a gene: 1. The CDR3 runs to 13 residues. Looked up from germline, CDR1 is SGHKS and CDR2 is YYEKEE (reference sequence). This CDR3 is CASSGQGNQPQHF. The CDR3 nucleotides read TGTGCCAGCAGCGGACAGGGTAATCAGCCCCAGCATTTT.

This rearrangement joins TRBV7-9 to TRBJ2-7, with D tentatively TRBD1 (5 bases). From germline, CDR1 is SEHNR and CDR2 FQNEAQ (reference sequence). The ends were cut back, 3 bases at V and 2 bases at J, with 14 bases in the middle. There are 15 residues in the CDR3. This CDR3 is CASSFWGARTYEQYF. CDR3 sequence (DNA): TGTGCCAGCAGCTTCTGGGGCGCGAGGACCTACGAGCAGTACTTC.

The rearrangement joins TRBV30 to TRBJ2-1; 12 bases map to TRBD2. The CDR3 covers 16 residues. Losses at the gene ends were 1 base for V and 4 bases for J; bases not matched to a gene: 5. Germline CDR1 GTSNPN, CDR2 SVGIG (reference sequence). The CDR3 nucleotides are TGTGCCTGGAGTGGGCCTAGCGGGAGGGATTACAATGAGCAGTTCTTC. It codes for CAWSGPSGRDYNEQFF.

This clone was recorded once. The chain joins TRBV7-2 to TRBJ2-1; TRBD1 aligns across 8 bases. The CDR3 consists of 12 residues. J lost 9 bases, V lost 4 bases, and 2 bases had no gene match. Germline CDR1 reads SGHTA; CDR2 reads FQGNSA. DNA for the CDR3: TGTGCCAGCAGCTGGACAGGGAGTGAGCAGTTCTTC. Amino acid sequence: CASSWTGSEQFF.

Regarding this clone: Other DNA variants within this sample encode the same CDR3. This rearrangement joins TRBV11-2 to TRBJ2-2, with 8 bases matching TRBD2. The V gene end was trimmed by 6 bases and the J gene end by 5 bases; junction bases not matched to a gene: 8. The germline V gene encodes CDR1 SGHAT and CDR2 FQNNGV. The CDR3 runs 15 residues. CDR3 sequence: CASRLSGSGTGELFF. For the CDR3, the DNA is TGTGCCAGCAGGCTGAGCGGGAGTGGGACCGGGGAGCTGTTTTTT. The variable domain in full, completed from reference TRBV11-2 and TRBJ2-2, reads EAGVAQSPRYKIIEKRQSVAFWCNPISGHATLYWYQQILGQGPKLLIQFQNNGVVDDSQLPKDRFSAERLKGVDSTLKIQPAKLEDSAVYLCASRLSGSGTGELFFGEGSRLTVL.